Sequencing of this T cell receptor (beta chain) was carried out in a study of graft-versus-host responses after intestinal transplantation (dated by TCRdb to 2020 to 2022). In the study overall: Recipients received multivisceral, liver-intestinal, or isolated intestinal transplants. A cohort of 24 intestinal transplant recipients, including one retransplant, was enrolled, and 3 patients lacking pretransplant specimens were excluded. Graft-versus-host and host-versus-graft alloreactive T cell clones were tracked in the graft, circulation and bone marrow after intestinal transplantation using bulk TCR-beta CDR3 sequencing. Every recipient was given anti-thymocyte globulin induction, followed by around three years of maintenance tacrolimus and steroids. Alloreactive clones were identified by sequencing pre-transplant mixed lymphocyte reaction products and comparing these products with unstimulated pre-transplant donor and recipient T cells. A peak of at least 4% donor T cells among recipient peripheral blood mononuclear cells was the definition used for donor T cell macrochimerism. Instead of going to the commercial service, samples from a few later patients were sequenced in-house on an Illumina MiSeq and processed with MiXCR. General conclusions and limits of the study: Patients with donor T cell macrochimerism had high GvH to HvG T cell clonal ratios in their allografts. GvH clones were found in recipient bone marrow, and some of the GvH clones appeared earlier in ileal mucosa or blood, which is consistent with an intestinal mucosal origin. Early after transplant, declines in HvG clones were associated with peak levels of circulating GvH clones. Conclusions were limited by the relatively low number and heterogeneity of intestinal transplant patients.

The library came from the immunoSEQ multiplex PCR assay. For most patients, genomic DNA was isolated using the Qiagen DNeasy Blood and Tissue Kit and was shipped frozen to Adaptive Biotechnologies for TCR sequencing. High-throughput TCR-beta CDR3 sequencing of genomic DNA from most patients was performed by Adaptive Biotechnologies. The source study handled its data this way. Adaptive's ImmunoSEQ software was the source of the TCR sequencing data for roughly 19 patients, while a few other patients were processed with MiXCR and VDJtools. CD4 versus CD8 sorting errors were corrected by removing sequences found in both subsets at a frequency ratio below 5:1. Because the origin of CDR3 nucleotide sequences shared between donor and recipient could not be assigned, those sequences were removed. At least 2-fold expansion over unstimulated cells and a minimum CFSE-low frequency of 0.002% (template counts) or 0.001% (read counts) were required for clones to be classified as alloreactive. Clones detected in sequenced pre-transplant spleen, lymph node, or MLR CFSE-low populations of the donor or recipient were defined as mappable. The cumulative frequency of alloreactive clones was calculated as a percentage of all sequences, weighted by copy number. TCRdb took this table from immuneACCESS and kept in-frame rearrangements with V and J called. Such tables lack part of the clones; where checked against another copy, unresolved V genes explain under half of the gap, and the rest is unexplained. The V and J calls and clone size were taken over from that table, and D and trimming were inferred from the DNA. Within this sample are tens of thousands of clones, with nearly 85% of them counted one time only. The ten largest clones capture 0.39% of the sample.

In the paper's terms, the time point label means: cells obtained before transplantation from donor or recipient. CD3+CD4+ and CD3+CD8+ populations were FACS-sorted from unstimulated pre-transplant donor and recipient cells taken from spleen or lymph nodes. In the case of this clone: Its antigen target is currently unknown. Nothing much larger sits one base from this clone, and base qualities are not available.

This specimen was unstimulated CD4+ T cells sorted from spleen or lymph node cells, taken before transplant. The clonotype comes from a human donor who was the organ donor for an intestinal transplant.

The CDR3: CASSLEAGVGYTF. The DNA is TGCGCCAGCAGCTTGGAGGCAGGGGTTGGCTACACCTTC. The sequence is built from TRBV5-1 and TRBJ1-2, and possibly TRBD1, on 6 matching bases. CDR1 and CDR2, per the germline V gene, are SGHRS and YFSETQ. The germline ends are 10 bases apart after V is trimmed by 0 bases and J by 7 bases. Counted from cysteine to phenylalanine, this CDR3 has 13 amino acids. Here the CDR3 DNA is all that survives: 39 bases in frame from base 1.